The entry that follows covers one TCR beta chain sequence. What it recognizes is unknown. These data are taken from a study of T-cell reconstitution after alpha-beta-depleted transplantation in children. General study results and limits: About two months after transplant, alpha-beta T cells reportedly came from several hundred expanded graft clones.

Preparation of the TCRbeta library used unique molecular identifiers. TCRdb redid the calling of the PCR reads with MiXCR, one entry per CDR3 protein. The table includes 250,000 to 400,000 distinct CDR3 sequences, approximately 23% detected once. Deletions cut 0 bases from V and 1 base from J, with 7 bases between. Germline values: CDR1 MNHEY, CDR2 SMNVEV (reference sequence). The CDR3 consists of 14 residues. Sequencing was performed on PBMCs, mostly from graft donor cells, taken 180 days after TCRalphabeta/CD19-depleted stem cell transplant. The V gene is TRBV27, the J gene TRBJ2-7; D ambiguous. This receptor was taken from a male patient younger than 18 who had a stem cell transplant for acute lymphoblastic leukemia, so the T cells may come from the graft donor. Written as DNA, the CDR3 is TGTGCCAGCAGTTTATCGATACGGTCCTACGAGCAGTACTTC. Residues: CASSLSIRSYEQYF.